This T cell receptor beta chain was sequenced during a study of Graves' ophthalmopathy and Graves' hyperthyroidism. Study-wide points: Among expanded thyroid clonotypes above 0.001 frequency, most also occurred in blood.

Germline CDR1 SEHNR, CDR2 FQNEAQ (reference sequence). CDR3 length equals 15 residues. Trimming removed 5 bases from V and 5 bases from J; junction bases left unmatched: 5. As diagnostic evidence, clinical symptoms, serum thyroxine, TRAb, thyroid ultrasound and orbital computed tomography were relied upon. This clonotype turned up a few times. Its specificity is not known. Amplified material comprised TCR beta CDR3 regions derived from RNA transcripts. Following a first-round RT-PCR that used HTBI primers, a second-round multiplex PCR was carried out. A single record per CDR3 protein comes from TCRdb applying MiXCR to the multiplex PCR reads. The sample shows 500,000 to 700,000 distinct CDR3 sequences, roughly 39% of them seen only once.

V usage is TRBV7-9 and J usage is TRBJ1-5; TRBD1 agrees at 11 bases. The receptor comes from an adult man with Graves' hyperthyroidism. The specimen sequenced was peripheral blood or thyroid tissue (not recorded which). DNA for the CDR3: TGTGCCAGCAGCCGTGGGACAGGGGGGGATCAGCCCCAGCATTTT. Encoded protein: CASSRGTGGDQPQHF.